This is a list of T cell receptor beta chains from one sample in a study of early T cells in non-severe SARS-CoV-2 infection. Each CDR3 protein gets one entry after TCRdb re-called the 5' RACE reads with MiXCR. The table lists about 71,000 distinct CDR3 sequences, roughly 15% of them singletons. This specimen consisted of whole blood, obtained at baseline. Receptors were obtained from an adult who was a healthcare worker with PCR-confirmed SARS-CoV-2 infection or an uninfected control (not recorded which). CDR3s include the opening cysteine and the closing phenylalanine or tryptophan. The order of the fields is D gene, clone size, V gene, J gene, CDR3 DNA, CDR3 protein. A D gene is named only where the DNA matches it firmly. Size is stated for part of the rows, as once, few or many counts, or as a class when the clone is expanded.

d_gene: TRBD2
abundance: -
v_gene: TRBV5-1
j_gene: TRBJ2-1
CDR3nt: TGCGCCAGCAACCGGGAGGCTGGTTCTAATGAGCAGTTCTTC
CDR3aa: CASNREAGSNEQFF

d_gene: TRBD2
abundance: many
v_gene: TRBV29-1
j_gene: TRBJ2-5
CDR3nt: TGCAGCGTTGAAGATCTGCTAGCGGGGGTCGGGACCCAGTACTTC
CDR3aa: CSVEDLLAGVGTQYF

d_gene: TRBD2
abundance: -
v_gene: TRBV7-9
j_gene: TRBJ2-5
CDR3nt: TGTGCCAGCAGCTTGAGGCGGGAGCCGGCCCAAGAGACCCAGTACTTC
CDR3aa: CASSLRREPAQETQYF

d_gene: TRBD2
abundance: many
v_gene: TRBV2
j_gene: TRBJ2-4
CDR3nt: TGTGCCAGCAGTGAAACTAGCGGGAGGGCCGAAAACATTCAGTACTTC
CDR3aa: CASSETSGRAENIQYF

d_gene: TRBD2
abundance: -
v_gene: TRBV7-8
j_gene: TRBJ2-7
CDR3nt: TGTGCCAGCAGCTCGTTAGCGGGTGTTAGCTCCTACGAGCAGTACTTC
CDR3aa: CASSSLAGVSSYEQYF

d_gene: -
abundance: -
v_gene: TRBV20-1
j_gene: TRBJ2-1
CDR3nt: TGCAGTGCTAGAGATAAGCTGGTACTCAATGAGCAGTTCTTC
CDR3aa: CSARDKLVLNEQFF

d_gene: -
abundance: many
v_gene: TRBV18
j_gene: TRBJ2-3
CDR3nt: TGTGCCAGCTCCCCCTGGCCGGCAGCCCGAGATACGCAGTATTTT
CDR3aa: CASSPWPAARDTQYF

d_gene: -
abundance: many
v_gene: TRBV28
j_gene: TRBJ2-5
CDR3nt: TGTGCCAGCATCCCTTCTATGGGAGAGCATCAAGAGACCCAGTACTTC
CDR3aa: CASIPSMGEHQETQYF

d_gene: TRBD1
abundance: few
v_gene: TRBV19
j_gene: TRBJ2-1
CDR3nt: TGTGCCAGTAGTACCCTTCGACAGGGGGGTTACTTTGAGCAGTTCTTC
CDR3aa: CASSTLRQGGYFEQFF

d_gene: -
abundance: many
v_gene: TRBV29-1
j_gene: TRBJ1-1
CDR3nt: TGCAGCGTTGTTGACCCGAACACTGAAGCTTTCTTT
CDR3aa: CSVVDPNTEAFF

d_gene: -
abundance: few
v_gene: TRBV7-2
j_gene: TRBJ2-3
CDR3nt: TGTGCCAGCAGCTTAATGCAGGGTGGAGATACGCAGTATTTT
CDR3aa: CASSLMQGGDTQYF

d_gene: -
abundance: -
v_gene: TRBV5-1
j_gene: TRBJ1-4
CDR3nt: TGCGCCAGCAGCTTGGGGACCGAAGGCGGAAAACTGTTTTTT
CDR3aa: CASSLGTEGGKLFF

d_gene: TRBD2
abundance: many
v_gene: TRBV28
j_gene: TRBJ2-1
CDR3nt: TGTGCCAGCAGCACTAGCGGGGACCGAGCGGATGAGCAGTTCTTC
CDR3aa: CASSTSGDRADEQFF

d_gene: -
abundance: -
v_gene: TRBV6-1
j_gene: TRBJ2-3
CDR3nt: TGTGCCACCTTCAGAGCGGATACGCAGTATTTT
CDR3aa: CATFRADTQYF

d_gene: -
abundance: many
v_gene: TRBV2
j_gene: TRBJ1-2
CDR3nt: TGTGCCAGCAGTTGGACTTCTTCTAACTATGGCTACACCTTC
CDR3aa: CASSWTSSNYGYTF

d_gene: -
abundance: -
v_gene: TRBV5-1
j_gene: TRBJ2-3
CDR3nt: TGCGCCAGCGCTCCATTAGGGGCTAGCACAGATACGCAGTATTTT
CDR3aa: CASAPLGASTDTQYF

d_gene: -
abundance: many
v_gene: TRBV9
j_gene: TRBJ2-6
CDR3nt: TGTGCCAGCAGCAGCGGTGGGGCCAACGTCCTGACTTTC
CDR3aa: CASSSGGANVLTF